This entry describes one T cell receptor (beta chain). This entry is derived from a study of blood T cell repertoires in COVID-19. Some clones are missing from TCRdb's copy, which holds only in-frame ones; the method was immunoSEQ multiplex PCR. The sample has roughly 100,000 clones; about 80% are singletons. The length of the CDR3 is 12 residues. Trimming removed 3 bases from V and 5 bases from J, with 10 bases in between. Per germline, CDR1 SQVTM and CDR2 ANQGSEA. Sequences were obtained from peripheral blood. The receptor was isolated from a man aged 55 to 70 with acute or convalescent COVID-19. The chain couples TRBV29-1 to TRBJ1-2, with D maybe TRBD1 (5 bases). CDR3 sequence: CSVDLRGYGYTF. CDR3 sequence (DNA): TGCAGCGTTGACCTGCGGGGGTATGGCTACACCTTC.